This TCR beta chain was sequenced in a study of blood T cells in healthy people across ages. V dropped 8 bases and J dropped 4 bases, with 17 bases sitting between them. The length of the CDR3 is 14 residues. This clonotype was counted a few times. The second PCR ran roughly 6 to 11 cycles with a sample-barcoded 5' primer and J-beta primers. Each CDR3 protein is one row after TCRdb ran MiXCR on the 5' RACE reads. There are over 750,000 distinct CDR3 sequences in the sample; 20% to 30% occur only once, and under 10% lies in the top ten. The data were also submitted as part of a second study, on T cells of mothers and their children. From that second work: Sequencing returned over 9 million TCR beta CDR3 reads per mother and 3 million to 3.5 million per child.

The sequence derives from a boy between 5 and 17 years old in good health. This chain links TRBV12-3 or TRBV12-4 with TRBJ2-5; the D gene is possibly TRBD1 (6 bases). Sequenced: blood. CDR3 residues: CASGERRGGETQYF. The CDR3 nucleotides read TGTGCCAGCGGTGAACGCAGAGGGGGAGAGACCCAGTACTTC.